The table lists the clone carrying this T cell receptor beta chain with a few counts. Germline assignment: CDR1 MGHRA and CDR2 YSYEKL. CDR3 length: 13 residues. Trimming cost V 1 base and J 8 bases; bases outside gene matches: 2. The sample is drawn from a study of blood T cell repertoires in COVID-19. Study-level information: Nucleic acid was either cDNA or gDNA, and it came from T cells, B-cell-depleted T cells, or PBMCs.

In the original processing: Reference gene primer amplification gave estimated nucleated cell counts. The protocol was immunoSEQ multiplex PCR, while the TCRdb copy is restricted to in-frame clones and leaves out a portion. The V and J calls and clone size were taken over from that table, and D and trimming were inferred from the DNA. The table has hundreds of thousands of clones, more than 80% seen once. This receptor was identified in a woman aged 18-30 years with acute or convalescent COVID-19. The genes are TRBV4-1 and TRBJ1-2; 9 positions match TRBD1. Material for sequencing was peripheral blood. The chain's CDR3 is CASSQGTGEGYTF. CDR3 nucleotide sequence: TGCGCCAGCAGCCAAGGGACAGGGGAAGGCTACACCTTC.